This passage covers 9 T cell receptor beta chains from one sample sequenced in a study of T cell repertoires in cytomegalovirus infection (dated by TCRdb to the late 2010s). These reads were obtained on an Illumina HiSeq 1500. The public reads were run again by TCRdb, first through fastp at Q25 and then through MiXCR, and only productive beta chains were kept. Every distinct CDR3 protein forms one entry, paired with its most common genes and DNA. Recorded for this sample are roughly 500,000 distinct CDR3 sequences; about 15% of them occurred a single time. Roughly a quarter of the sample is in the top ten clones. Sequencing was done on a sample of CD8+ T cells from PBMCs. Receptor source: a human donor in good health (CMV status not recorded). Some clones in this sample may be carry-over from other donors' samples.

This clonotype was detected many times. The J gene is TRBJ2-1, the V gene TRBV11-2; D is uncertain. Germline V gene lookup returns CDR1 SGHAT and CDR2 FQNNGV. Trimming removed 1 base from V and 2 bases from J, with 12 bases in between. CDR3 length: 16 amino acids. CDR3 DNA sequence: TGTGCCAGCAGCTTAGCCGTGGTCCTAGCCTACAATGAGCAGTTCTTC. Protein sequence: CASSLAVVLAYNEQFF.

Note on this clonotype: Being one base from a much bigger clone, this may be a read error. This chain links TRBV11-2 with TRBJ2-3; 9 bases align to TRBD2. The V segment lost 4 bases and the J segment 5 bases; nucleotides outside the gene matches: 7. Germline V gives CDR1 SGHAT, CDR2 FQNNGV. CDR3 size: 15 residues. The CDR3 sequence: CASSWGLAGKDTQYF. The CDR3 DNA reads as TGTGCCAGCAGCTGGGGACTAGCAGGAAAAGATACGCAGTATTTT.

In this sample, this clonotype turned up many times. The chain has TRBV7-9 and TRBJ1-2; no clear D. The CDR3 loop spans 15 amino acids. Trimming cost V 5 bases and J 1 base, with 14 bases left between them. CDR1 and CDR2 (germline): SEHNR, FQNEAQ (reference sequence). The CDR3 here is CASSVDTDNNYGYTF. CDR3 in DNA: TGTGCCAGCAGCGTAGACACAGATAATAACTATGGCTACACCTTC. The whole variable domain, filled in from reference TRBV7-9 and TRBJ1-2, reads DTGVSQNPRHKITKRGQNVTFRCDPISEHNRLYWYRQTLGQGPEFLTYFQNEAQLEKSRLLSDRFSAERPKGSFSTLEIQRTEQGDSAMYLCASSVDTDNNYGYTFGSGTRLTVV.

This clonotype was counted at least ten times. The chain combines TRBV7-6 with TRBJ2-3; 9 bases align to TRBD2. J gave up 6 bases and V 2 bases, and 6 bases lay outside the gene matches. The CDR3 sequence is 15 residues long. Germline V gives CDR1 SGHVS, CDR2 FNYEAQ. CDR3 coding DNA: TGTGCCAGCAGCTTAAGGCGGGGGGGCAGGGATACGCAGTATTTT. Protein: CASSLRRGGRDTQYF.

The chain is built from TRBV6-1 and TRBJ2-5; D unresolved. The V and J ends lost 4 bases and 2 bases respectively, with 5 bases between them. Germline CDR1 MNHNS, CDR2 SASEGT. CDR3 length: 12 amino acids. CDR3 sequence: CASSVWQETQYF. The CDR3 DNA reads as TGTGCCAGCAGTGTATGGCAAGAGACCCAGTACTTC.

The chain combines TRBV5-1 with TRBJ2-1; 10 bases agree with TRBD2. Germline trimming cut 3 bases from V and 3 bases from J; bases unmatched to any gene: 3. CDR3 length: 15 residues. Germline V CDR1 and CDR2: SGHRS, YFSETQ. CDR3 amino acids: CASSSTSGDYNEQFF. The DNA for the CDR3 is TGCGCCAGCAGCTCCACTAGCGGGGACTACAATGAGCAGTTCTTC.

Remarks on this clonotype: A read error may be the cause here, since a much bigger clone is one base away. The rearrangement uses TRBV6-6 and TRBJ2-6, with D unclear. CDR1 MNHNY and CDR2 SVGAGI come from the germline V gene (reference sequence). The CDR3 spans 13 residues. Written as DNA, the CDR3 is TGTGCATCGCGTGAATGTGGGGCCAACGTCCTGACTTTC. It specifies CASRECGANVLTF.

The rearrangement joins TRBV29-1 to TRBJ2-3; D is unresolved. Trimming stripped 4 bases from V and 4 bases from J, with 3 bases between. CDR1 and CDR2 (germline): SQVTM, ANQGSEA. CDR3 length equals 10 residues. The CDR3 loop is CSVAADTQYF. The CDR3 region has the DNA TGCAGCGTTGCGGCAGATACGCAGTATTTT.

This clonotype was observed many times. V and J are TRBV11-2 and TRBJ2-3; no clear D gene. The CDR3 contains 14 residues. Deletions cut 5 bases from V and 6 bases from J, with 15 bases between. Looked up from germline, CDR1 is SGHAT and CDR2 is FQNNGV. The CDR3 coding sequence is TGTGCCAGCAGCGATGCTTGGGCCAGGGATACGCAGTATTTT. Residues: CASSDAWARDTQYF. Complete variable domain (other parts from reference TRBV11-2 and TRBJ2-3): EAGVAQSPRYKIIEKRQSVAFWCNPISGHATLYWYQQILGQGPKLLIQFQNNGVVDDSQLPKDRFSAERLKGVDSTLKIQPAKLEDSAVYLCASSDAWARDTQYFGPGTRLTVL.